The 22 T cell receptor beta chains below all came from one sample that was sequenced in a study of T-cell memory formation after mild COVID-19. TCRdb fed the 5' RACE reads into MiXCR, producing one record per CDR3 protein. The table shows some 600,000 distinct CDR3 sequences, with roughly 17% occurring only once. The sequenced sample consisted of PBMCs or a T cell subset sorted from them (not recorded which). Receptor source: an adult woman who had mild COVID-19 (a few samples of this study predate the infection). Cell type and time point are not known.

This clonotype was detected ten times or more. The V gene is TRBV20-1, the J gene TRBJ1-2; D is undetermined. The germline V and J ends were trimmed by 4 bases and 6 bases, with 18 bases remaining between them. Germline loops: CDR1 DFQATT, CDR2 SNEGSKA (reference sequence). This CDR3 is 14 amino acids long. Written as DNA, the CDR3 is TGCAGTGCTACGCGGGCAGGTCCGAGAGATGGCTACACCTTC. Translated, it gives CSATRAGPRDGYTF.

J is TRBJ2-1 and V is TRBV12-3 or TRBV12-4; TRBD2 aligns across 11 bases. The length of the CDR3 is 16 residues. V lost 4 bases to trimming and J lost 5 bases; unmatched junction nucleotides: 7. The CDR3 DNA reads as TGTGCCAGCAGTTCCCGAGCTAGCGGGAGGCACAATGAGCAGTTCTTC. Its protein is CASSSRASGRHNEQFF.

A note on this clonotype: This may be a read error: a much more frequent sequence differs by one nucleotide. CDR3 sequence: CASSQELGGVYYNEQFF. CDR3 nucleotides: TGCGCCAGCAGCCAAGAACTCGGCGGGGTCTACTACAATGAGCAGTTCTTC. The genes are TRBV4-1 and TRBJ2-1, with D perhaps matching TRBD2 (6 bases). V was shortened by 0 bases and J by 3 bases, with 15 bases between the two germline ends. The length of the CDR3 is 17 residues. The germline V gene has CDR1 MGHRA and CDR2 YSYEKL.

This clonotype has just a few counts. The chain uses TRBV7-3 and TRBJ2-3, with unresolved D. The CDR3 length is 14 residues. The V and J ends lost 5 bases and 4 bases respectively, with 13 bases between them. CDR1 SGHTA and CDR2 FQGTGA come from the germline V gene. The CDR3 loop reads CASSVYATADTQYF. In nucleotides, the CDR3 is TGTGCCAGCAGCGTATACGCTACAGCAGATACGCAGTATTTT.

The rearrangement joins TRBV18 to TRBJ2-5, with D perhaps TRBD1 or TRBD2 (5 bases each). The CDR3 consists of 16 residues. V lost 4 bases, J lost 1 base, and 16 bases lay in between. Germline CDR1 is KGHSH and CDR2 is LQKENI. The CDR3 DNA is TGTGCCAGCTCACTAGCCCTCTTTGGGGGCCAAGAGACCCAGTACTTC. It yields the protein CASSLALFGGQETQYF.

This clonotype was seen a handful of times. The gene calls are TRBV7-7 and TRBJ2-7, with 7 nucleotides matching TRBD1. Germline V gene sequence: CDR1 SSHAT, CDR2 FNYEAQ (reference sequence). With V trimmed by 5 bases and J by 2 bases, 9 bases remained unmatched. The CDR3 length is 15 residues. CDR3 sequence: CASSPGGLGAYEQYF. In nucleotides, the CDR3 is TGTGCCAGCAGCCCAGGGGGTTTGGGTGCCTACGAGCAGTACTTC.

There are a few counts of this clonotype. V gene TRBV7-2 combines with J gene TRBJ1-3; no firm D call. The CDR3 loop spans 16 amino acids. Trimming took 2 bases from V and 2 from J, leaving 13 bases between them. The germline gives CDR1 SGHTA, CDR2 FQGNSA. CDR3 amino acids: CASSLHGPLTGNTIYF. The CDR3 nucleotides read TGTGCCAGCAGCTTACACGGGCCATTAACTGGAAACACCATATATTTT. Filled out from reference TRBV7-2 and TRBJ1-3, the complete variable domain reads GAGVSQSPSNKVTEKGKDVELRCDPISGHTALYWYRQSLGQGLEFLIYFQGNSAPDKSGLPSDRFSAERTGGSVSTLTIQRTQQEDSAVYLCASSLHGPLTGNTIYFGEGSWLTVV.

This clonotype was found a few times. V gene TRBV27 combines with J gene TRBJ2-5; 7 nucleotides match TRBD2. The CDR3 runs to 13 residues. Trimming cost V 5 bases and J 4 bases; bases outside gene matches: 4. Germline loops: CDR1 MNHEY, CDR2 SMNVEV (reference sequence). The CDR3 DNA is TGTGCCAGCAGTCACGGGGAGGGAGAGACCCAGTACTTC. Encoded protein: CASSHGEGETQYF.

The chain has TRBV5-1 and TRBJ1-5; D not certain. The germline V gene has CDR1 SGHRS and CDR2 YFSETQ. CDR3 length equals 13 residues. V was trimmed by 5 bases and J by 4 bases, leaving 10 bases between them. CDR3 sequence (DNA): TGCGCCAGCAGGGCAGGAGTTAATCAGCCCCAGCATTTT. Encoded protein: CASRAGVNQPQHF.

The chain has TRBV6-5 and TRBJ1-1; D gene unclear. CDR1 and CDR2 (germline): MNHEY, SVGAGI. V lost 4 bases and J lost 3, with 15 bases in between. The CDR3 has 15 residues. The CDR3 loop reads CASSSRNRAYTEAFF. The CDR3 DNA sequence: TGTGCCAGCAGTTCCAGAAACCGGGCCTACACTGAAGCTTTCTTT.

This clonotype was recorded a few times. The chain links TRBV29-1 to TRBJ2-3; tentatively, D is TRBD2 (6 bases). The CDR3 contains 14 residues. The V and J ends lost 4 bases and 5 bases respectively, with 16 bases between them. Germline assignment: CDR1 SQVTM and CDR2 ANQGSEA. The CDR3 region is CSVAGGGVIDTQYF. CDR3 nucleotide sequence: TGCAGCGTTGCTGGAGGCGGGGTTATAGATACGCAGTATTTT.

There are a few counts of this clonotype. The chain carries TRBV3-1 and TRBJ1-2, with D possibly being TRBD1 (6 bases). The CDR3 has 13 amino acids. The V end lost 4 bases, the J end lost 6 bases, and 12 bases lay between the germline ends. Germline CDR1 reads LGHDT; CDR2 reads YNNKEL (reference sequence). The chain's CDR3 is CASSPLTGHGYTF. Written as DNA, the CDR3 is TGTGCCAGCAGCCCTCTCACAGGGCATGGCTACACCTTC.

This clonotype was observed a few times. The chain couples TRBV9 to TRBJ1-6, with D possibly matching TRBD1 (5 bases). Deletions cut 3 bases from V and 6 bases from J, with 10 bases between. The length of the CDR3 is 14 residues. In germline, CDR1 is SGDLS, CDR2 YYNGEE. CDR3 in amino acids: CASSEGPLNSPLHF. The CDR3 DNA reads TGTGCCAGCAGCGAGGGACCGCTTAATTCACCCCTCCACTTT.

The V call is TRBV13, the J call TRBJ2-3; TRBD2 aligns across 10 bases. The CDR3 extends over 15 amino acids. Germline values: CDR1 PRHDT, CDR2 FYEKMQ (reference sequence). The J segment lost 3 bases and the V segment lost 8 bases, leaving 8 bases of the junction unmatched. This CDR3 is CASGVGGLATDTQYF. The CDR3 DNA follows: TGTGCCAGCGGCGTGGGGGGACTAGCGACAGATACGCAGTATTTT.

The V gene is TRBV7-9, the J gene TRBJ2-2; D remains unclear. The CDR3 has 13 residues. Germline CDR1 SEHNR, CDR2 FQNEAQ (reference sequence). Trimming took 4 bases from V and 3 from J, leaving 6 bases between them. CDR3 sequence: CASSSAHTGELFF. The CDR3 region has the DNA TGTGCCAGCAGCTCGGCCCACACCGGGGAGCTGTTTTTT.

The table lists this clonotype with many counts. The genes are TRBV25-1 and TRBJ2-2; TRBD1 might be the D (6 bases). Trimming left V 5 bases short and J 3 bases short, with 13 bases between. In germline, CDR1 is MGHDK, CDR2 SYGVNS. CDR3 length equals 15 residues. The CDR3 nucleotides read TGTGCCAGCAGTTCTGGGGGCGAACACACCGGGGAGCTGTTTTTT. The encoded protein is CASSSGGEHTGELFF.

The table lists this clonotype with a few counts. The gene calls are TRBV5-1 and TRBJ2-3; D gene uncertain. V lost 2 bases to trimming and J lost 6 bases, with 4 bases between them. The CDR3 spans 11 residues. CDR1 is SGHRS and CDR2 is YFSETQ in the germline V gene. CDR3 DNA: TGCGCCAGCAGCTTACAGGATACGCAGTATTTT. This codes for CASSLQDTQYF.

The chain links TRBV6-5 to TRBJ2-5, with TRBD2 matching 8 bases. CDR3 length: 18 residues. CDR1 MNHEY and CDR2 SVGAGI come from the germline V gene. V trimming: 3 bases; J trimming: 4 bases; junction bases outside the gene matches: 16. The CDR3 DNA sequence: TGTGCCAGCAGTTATTTTAGGGAGGCAGCGGGAGTATCAGAGACCCAGTACTTC. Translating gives CASSYFREAAGVSETQYF.

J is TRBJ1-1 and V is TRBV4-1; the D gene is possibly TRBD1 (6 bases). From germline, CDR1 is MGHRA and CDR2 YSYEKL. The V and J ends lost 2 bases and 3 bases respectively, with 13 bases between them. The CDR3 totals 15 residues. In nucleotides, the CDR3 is TGCGCCAGCAGCCAAACCGGACAGTTGGACACTGAAGCTTTCTTT. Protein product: CASSQTGQLDTEAFF.

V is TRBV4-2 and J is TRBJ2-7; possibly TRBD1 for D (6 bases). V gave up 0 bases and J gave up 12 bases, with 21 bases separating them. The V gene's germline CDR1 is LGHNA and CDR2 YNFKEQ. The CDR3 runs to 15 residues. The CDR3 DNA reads TGTGCCAGCAGCCAAGAAGCCCAACAGGGTAGCTTGCGGTACTTC. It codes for CASSQEAQQGSLRYF.

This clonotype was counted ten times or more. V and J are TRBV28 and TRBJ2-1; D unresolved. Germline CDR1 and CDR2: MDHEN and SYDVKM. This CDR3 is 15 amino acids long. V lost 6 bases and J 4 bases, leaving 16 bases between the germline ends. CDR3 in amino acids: CASSPSADPYNEQFF. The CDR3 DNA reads TGTGCCAGCAGCCCCTCGGCGGATCCTTACAATGAGCAGTTCTTC.

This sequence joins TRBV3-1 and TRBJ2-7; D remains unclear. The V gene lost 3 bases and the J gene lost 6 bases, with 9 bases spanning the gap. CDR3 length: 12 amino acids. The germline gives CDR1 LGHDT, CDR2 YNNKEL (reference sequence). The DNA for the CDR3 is TGTGCCAGCAGCCATGGACGAAGCGAGCAGTACTTC. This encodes CASSHGRSEQYF.